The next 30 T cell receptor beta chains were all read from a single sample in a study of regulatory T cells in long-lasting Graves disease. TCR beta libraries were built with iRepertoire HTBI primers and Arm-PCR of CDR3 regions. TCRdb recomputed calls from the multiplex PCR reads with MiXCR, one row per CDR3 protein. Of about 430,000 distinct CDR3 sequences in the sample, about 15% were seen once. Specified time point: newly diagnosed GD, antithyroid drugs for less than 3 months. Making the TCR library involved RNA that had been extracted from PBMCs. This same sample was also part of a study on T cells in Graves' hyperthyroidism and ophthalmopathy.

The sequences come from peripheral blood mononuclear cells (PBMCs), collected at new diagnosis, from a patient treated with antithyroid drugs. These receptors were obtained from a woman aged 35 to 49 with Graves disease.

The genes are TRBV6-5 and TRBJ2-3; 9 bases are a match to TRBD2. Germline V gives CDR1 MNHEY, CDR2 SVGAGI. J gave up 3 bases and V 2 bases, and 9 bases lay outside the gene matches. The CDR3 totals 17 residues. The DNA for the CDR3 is TGTGCCAGCAGTTACCCTCTCGGCGGGAGGGCAACAGATACGCAGTATTTT. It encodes CASSYPLGGRATDTQYF.

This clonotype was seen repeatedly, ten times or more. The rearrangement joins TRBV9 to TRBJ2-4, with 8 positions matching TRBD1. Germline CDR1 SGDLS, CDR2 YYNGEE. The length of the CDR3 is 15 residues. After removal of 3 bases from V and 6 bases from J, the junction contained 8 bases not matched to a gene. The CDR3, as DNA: TGTGCCAGCAGCGCCGGGACAGGCACGGGAAACATTCAGTACTTC. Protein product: CASSAGTGTGNIQYF.

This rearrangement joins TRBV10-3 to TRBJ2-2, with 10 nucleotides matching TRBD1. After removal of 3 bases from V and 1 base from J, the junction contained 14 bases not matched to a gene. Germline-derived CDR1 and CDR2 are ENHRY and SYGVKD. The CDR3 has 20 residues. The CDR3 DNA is TGTGCCATCAGTGACGTCCCGGGACAGGGGTTTACAGGGAACACCGGGGAGCTGTTTTTT. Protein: CAISDVPGQGFTGNTGELFF.

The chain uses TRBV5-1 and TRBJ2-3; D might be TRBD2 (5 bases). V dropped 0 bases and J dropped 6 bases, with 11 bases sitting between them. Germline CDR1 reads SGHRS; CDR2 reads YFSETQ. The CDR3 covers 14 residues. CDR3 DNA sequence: TGCGCCAGCAGCTTGGGGGCCGGGAAGGATACGCAGTATTTT. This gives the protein CASSLGAGKDTQYF.

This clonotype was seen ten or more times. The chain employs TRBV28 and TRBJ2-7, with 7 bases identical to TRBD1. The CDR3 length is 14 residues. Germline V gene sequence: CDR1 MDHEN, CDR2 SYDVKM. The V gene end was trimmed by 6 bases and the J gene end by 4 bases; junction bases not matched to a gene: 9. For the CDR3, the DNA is TGTGCCAGCAGGGGAAACAGGGGCCAATACGAGCAGTACTTC. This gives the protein CASRGNRGQYEQYF.

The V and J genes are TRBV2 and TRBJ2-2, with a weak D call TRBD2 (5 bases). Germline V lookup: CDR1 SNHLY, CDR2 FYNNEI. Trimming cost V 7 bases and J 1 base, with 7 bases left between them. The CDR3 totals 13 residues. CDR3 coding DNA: TGTGCCAGCAAAGCGGAGAACACCGGGGAGCTGTTTTTT. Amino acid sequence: CASKAENTGELFF. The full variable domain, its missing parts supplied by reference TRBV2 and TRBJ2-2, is EPEVTQTPSHQVTQMGQEVILRCVPISNHLYFYWYRQILGQKVEFLVSFYNNEISEKSEIFDDQFSVERPDGSNFTLKIRSTKLEDSAMYFCASKAENTGELFFGEGSRLTVL.

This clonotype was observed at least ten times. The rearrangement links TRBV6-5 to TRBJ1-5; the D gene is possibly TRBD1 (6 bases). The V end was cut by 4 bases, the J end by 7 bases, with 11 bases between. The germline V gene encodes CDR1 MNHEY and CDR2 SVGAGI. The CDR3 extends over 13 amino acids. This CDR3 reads CASSLTGPQPQHF. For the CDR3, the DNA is TGTGCCAGCAGTTTGACAGGTCCCCAGCCCCAGCATTTT.

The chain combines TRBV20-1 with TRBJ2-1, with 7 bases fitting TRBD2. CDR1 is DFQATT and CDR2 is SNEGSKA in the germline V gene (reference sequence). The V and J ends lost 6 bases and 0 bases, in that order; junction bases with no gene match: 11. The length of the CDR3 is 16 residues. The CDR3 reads CSAIGAGDRSYNEQFF. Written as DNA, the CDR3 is TGCAGTGCGATAGGGGCGGGGGACCGCTCCTACAATGAGCAGTTCTTC.

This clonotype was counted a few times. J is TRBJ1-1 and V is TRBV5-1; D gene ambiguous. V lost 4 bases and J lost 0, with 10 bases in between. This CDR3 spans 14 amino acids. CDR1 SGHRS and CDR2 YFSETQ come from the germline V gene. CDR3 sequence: CASSLTYMNTEAFF. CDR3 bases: TGCGCCAGCAGCCTGACATATATGAACACTGAAGCTTTCTTT.

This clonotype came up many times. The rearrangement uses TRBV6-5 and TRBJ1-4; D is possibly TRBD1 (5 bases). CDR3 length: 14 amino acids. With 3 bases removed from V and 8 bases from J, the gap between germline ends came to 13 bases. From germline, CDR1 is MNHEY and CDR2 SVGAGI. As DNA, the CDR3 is TGTGCCAGCAGTTATAAGCGGGGCGGAGAAAAACTGTTTTTT. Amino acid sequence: CASSYKRGGEKLFF.

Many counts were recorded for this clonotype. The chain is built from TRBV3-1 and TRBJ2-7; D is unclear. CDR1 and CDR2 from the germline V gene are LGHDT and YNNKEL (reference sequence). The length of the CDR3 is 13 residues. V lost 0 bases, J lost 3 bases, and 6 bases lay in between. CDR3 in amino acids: CASSQDGVYEQYF. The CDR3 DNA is TGTGCCAGCAGCCAAGATGGAGTCTACGAGCAGTACTTC.

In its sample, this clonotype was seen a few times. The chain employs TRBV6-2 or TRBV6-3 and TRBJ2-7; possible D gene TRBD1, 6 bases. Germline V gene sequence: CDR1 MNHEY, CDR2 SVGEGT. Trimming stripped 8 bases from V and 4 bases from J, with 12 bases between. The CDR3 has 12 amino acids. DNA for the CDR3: TGTGCCAGCGATTCAGGGGCGTACGAGCAGTACTTC. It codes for CASDSGAYEQYF.

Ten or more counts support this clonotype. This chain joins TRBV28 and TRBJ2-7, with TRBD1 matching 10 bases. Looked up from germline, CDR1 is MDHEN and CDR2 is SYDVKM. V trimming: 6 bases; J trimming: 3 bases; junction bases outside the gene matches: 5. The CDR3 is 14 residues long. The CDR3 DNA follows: TGTGCCAGCAGCTTAGGGGACAGGGGCTACGAGCAGTACTTC. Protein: CASSLGDRGYEQYF.

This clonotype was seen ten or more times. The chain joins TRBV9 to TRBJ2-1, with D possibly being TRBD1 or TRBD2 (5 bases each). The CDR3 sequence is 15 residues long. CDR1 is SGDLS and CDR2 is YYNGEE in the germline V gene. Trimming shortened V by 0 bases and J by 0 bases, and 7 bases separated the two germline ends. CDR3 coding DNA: TGTGCCAGCAGCGTAGGGGACGGCTCCTACAATGAGCAGTTCTTC. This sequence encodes CASSVGDGSYNEQFF.

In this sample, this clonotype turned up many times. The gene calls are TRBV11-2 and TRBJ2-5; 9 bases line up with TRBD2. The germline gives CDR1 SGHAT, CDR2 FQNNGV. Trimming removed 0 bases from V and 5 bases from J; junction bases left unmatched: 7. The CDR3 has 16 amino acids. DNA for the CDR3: TGTGCCAGCAGCTTAGATCGCCTAGCGGGAAGCGAGACCCAGTACTTC. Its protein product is CASSLDRLAGSETQYF. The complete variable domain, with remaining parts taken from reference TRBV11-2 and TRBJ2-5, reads EAGVAQSPRYKIIEKRQSVAFWCNPISGHATLYWYQQILGQGPKLLIQFQNNGVVDDSQLPKDRFSAERLKGVDSTLKIQPAKLEDSAVYLCASSLDRLAGSETQYFGPGTRLLVL.

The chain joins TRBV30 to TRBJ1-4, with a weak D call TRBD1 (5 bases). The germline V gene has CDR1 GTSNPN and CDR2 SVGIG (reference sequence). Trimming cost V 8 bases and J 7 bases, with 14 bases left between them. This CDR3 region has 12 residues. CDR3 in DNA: TGTGCCGGCACAGGTCTAAGTGAAAAACTGTTTTTT. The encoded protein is CAGTGLSEKLFF.

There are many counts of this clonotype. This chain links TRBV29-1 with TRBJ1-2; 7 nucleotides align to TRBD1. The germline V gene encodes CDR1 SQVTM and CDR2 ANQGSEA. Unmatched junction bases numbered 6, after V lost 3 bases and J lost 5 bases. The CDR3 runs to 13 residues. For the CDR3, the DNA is TGCAGCGTTGACACAGGGGTAGAGTATGGCTACACCTTC. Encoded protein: CSVDTGVEYGYTF. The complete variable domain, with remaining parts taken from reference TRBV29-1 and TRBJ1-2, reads SAVISQKPSRDICQRGTSLTIQCQVDSQVTMMFWYRQQPGQSLTLIATANQGSEATYESGFVIDKFPISRPNLTFSTLTVSNMSPEDSSIYLCSVDTGVEYGYTFGSGTRLTVV.

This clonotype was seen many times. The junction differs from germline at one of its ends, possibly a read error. The CDR3 DNA reads as TGTGCCAGCAGTTTTCGGGTAGGAGCTAAATATGGCTACACCTTC. It encodes CASSFRVGAKYGYTF. V is TRBV27 and J is TRBJ1-2, with D hard to call. Germline V CDR1 and CDR2: MNHEY, SMNVEV (reference sequence). The CDR3 runs to 15 residues.

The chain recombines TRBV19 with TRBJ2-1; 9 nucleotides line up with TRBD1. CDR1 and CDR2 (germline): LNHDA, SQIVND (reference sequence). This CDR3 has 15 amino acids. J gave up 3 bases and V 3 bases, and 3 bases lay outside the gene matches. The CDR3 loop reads CASSIDRGNYNEQFF. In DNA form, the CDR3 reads TGTGCCAGTAGTATCGACAGGGGGAACTACAATGAGCAGTTCTTC.

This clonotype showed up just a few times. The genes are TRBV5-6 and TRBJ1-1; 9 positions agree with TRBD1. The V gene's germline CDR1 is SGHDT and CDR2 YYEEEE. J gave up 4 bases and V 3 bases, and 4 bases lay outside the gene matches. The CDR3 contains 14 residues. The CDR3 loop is CASSWTGASTEAFF. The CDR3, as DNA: TGTGCCAGCAGCTGGACAGGGGCAAGCACTGAAGCTTTCTTT.

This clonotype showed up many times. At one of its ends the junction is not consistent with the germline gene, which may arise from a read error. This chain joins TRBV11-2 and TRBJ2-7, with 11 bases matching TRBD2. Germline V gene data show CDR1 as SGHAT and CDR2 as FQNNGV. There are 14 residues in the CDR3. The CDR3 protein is CASSPTSGTPLLNF. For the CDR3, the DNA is TGTGCCAGCAGCCCGACTAGCGGGACCCCTCTGCTCAACTTC.

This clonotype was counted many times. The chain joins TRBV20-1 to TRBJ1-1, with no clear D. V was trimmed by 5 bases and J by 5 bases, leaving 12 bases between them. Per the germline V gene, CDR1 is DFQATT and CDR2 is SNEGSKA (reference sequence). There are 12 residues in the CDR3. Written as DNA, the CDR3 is TGCAGTGCTTATGGGGTTCGGACTGAAGCTTTCTTT. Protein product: CSAYGVRTEAFF.

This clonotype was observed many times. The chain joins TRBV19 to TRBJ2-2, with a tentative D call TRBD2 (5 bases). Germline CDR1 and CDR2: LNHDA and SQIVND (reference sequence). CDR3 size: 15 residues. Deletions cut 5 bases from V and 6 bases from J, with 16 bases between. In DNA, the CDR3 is TGTGCCAGTAGTCCCCAGCCCTCGGGGTCCGGGGAGCTGTTTTTT. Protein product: CASSPQPSGSGELFF.

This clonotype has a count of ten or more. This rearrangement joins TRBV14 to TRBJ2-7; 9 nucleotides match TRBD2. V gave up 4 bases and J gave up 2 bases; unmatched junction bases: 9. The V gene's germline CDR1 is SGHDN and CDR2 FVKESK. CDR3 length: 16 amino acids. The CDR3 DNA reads TGTGCCAGCAGCCGCAAACCGGGACTAGCCCCCTACGAGCAGTACTTC. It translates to CASSRKPGLAPYEQYF.

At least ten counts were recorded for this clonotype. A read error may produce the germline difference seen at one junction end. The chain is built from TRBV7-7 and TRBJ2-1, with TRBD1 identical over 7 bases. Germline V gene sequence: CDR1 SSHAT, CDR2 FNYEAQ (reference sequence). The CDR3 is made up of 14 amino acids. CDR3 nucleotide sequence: TGTGCTAGCAGCTTAGGGGGCTATTCCAATGAGCAGTTCTTC. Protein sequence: CASSLGGYSNEQFF.

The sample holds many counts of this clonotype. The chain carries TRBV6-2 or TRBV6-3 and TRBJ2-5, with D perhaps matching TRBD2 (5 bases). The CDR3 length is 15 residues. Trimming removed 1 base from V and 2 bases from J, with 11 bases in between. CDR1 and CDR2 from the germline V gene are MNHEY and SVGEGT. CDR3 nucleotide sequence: TGTGCCAGCAGTTACTTAGTGGGAGAGCAAGAGACCCAGTACTTC. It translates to CASSYLVGEQETQYF.

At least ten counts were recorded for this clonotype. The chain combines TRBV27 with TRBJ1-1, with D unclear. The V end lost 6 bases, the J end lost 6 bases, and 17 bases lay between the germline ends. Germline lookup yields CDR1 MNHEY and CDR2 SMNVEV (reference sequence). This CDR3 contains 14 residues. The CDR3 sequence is CASSSPSRFSEAFF. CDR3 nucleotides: TGTGCCAGCAGCTCACCTAGCCGGTTCTCTGAAGCTTTCTTT.

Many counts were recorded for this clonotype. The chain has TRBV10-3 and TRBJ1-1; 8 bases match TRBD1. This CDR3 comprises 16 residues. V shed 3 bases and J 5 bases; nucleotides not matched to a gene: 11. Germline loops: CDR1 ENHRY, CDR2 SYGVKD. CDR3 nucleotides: TGTGCCATCAGTGATTCGGGCAACAGGGGGTGGACTGAAGCTTTCTTT. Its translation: CAISDSGNRGWTEAFF.

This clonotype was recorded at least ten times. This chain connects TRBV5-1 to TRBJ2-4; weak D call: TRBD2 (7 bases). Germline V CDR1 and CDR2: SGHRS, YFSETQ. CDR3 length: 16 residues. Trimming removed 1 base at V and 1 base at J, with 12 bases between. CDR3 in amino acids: CASSLYRGAAKNIQYF. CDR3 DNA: TGCGCCAGCAGCTTGTATCGGGGGGCGGCCAAAAACATTCAGTACTTC.

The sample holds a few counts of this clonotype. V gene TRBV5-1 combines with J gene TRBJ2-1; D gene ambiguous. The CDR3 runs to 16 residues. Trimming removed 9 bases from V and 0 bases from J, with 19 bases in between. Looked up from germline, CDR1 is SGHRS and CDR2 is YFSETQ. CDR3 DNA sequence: TGCGCCACCGCGGCCGGCGACCGGAGCTCCTACAATGAGCAGTTCTTC. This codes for CATAAGDRSSYNEQFF.